The rows below give T cell receptor beta chains drawn from one sample of a study of glioma-infiltrating T cells. Via MiXCR, TCRdb re-called the multiplex PCR reads, giving one row per CDR3 protein. The data hold 100,000 to 150,000 distinct CDR3 sequences, with 24% observed a single time. Sequencing was carried out using glioma tissue, nonneoplastic brain tissue, or PBMCs (not recorded which). Receptors were obtained from a human donor with low-grade glioma or glioblastoma, undergoing nonglioma brain surgery, or in good health (not recorded which). CDR3s include the opening cysteine and the closing phenylalanine or tryptophan. Each record gives: clone size, J gene, D gene, V gene, CDR3 protein, CDR3 DNA. A D gene is named only where the DNA matches it firmly. Where a row states a size, it is once, few, many or the class of an expanded clone; other rows omit it.

abundance: -
j_gene: TRBJ1-5
d_gene: -
v_gene: TRBV12-3/TRBV12-4
CDR3aa: CASSLWGTSRSGNQPQHF
CDR3nt: TGTGCCAGCAGTTTATGGGGGACATCGCGAAGTGGGAATCAGCCCCAGCATTTT

abundance: -
j_gene: TRBJ2-1
d_gene: -
v_gene: TRBV11-2
CDR3aa: CTSSLAYQRQVNEQFF
CDR3nt: TGTACCAGCAGCTTAGCTTATCAGCGACAGGTCAATGAGCAGTTCTTC

abundance: -
j_gene: TRBJ1-1
d_gene: -
v_gene: TRBV2
CDR3aa: CASIGVEAIF
CDR3nt: TGTGCCAGCATAGGGGTAGAAGCTATCTTT

abundance: -
j_gene: TRBJ2-5
d_gene: TRBD1
v_gene: TRBV28
CDR3aa: CASSARTGVETQYF
CDR3nt: TGTGCCAGCAGTGCCCGAACAGGGGTCGAGACCCAGTACTTC

abundance: many
j_gene: TRBJ2-1
d_gene: -
v_gene: TRBV18
CDR3aa: CASSPGVSYNEQFF
CDR3nt: TGTGCCAGCAGCCCAGGCGTGTCTTACAATGAGCAGTTCTTC

abundance: -
j_gene: TRBJ2-1
d_gene: -
v_gene: TRBV7-9
CDR3aa: CASIVGPPLVNEQFF
CDR3nt: TGTGCCAGCATCGTTGGACCCCCCTTAGTAAATGAGCAGTTCTTC

abundance: many
j_gene: TRBJ1-5
d_gene: TRBD1
v_gene: TRBV20-1
CDR3aa: CSAGQGNSNQPQHF
CDR3nt: TGCAGTGCTGGACAGGGGAATAGCAATCAGCCCCAGCATTTT

abundance: many
j_gene: TRBJ1-1
d_gene: TRBD1
v_gene: TRBV28
CDR3aa: CASSLGTTGVNTEAFF
CDR3nt: TGTGCCAGCAGTTTAGGAACGACAGGGGTGAACACTGAAGCTTTCTTT

abundance: -
j_gene: TRBJ2-5
d_gene: TRBD2
v_gene: TRBV4-1
CDR3aa: CASSQGGLAGYETQYF
CDR3nt: TGCGCCAGCAGCCAAGGGGGGCTAGCGGGGTACGAGACCCAGTACTTC

abundance: -
j_gene: TRBJ1-5
d_gene: TRBD1
v_gene: TRBV3-1
CDR3aa: CASSLGGQGMSQPQHF
CDR3nt: TGTGCCAGCAGCCTTGGGGGACAGGGCATGAGTCAGCCCCAGCATTTT

abundance: many
j_gene: TRBJ1-2
d_gene: TRBD1
v_gene: TRBV6-1
CDR3aa: CASAGTVSINYGYTF
CDR3nt: TGTGCCAGTGCCGGGACAGTCAGCATTAACTATGGCTACACCTTC

abundance: -
j_gene: TRBJ2-1
d_gene: TRBD2
v_gene: TRBV5-4
CDR3aa: CASSRTSGEIYNEQFF
CDR3nt: TGTGCCAGCAGTAGGACTAGCGGGGAAATCTACAATGAGCAGTTCTTC

abundance: once
j_gene: TRBJ1-1
d_gene: TRBD1
v_gene: TRBV3-1
CDR3aa: CASSHPGQGTEAFF
CDR3nt: TGTGCCAGCAGCCACCCGGGACAGGGCACTGAAGCTTTCTTT

abundance: few
j_gene: TRBJ2-2
d_gene: TRBD1
v_gene: TRBV2
CDR3aa: CASSEWGQGNTGELFF
CDR3nt: TGTGCCAGCAGCGAATGGGGACAGGGGAACACCGGGGAGCTGTTTTTT

abundance: -
j_gene: TRBJ1-5
d_gene: -
v_gene: TRBV19
CDR3aa: CASSIGSGVPDQPQHF
CDR3nt: TGTGCCAGTAGTATAGGATCGGGGGTACCCGATCAGCCCCAGCATTTT

abundance: many
j_gene: TRBJ2-5
d_gene: -
v_gene: TRBV19
CDR3aa: CATATNNQETQYF
CDR3nt: TGTGCCACCGCGACTAACAACCAAGAGACCCAGTACTTC

abundance: -
j_gene: TRBJ2-5
d_gene: TRBD2
v_gene: TRBV20-1
CDR3aa: CSAPGGGLEETQYF
CDR3nt: TGCAGTGCTCCGGGGGGGGGACTAGAAGAGACCCAGTACTTC

abundance: few
j_gene: TRBJ1-6
d_gene: TRBD1
v_gene: TRBV20-1
CDR3aa: CSARDAKGAPWNSPLHF
CDR3nt: TGCAGTGCTAGAGATGCGAAGGGGGCGCCTTGGAATTCACCCCTCCACTTT

abundance: -
j_gene: TRBJ1-1
d_gene: -
v_gene: TRBV5-4
CDR3aa: CASSLGAGVNAEAFF
CDR3nt: TGTGCCAGCAGCCTGGGGGCAGGAGTTAACGCTGAAGCTTTCTTT

abundance: few
j_gene: TRBJ1-2
d_gene: TRBD1
v_gene: TRBV4-2
CDR3aa: CASSFRTGKVYGYTF
CDR3nt: TGTGCCAGCAGCTTTCGGACAGGGAAGGTTTACGGCTACACCTTC

abundance: few
j_gene: TRBJ2-1
d_gene: TRBD1
v_gene: TRBV7-7
CDR3aa: CASSLGGTGSSNEQFF
CDR3nt: TGTGCTAGCAGCTTAGGCGGGACAGGGAGTAGCAATGAGCAGTTCTTC

abundance: -
j_gene: TRBJ2-3
d_gene: -
v_gene: TRBV7-3
CDR3aa: CASSVRSSTDTQYF
CDR3nt: TGTGCCAGCAGCGTACGCTCTAGCACAGATACGCAGTATTTT

abundance: few
j_gene: TRBJ1-5
d_gene: -
v_gene: TRBV5-5
CDR3aa: CASNPGQIFSNQPQHF
CDR3nt: TGTGCCAGCAATCCAGGACAGATCTTCAGCAATCAGCCCCAGCATTTT

abundance: -
j_gene: TRBJ2-1
d_gene: -
v_gene: TRBV5-1
CDR3aa: CASSLVGGPYNEQFF
CDR3nt: TGCGCCAGCAGCTTGGTGGGGGGCCCCTACAATGAGCAGTTCTTC

abundance: many
j_gene: TRBJ1-3
d_gene: -
v_gene: TRBV6-1
CDR3aa: CASSEARGLSGNTIYF
CDR3nt: TGTGCCAGCAGTGAAGCGCGAGGCCTCTCTGGAAACACCATATATTTT

abundance: -
j_gene: TRBJ1-3
d_gene: -
v_gene: TRBV29-1
CDR3aa: CSVERSSGNTIYF
CDR3nt: TGCAGCGTTGAGCGGAGCTCTGGAAACACCATATATTTT

abundance: many
j_gene: TRBJ1-5
d_gene: -
v_gene: TRBV27
CDR3aa: CASGRTMGQPQHF
CDR3nt: TGTGCCAGCGGTCGGACAATGGGTCAGCCCCAGCATTTT

abundance: few
j_gene: TRBJ1-1
d_gene: TRBD1
v_gene: TRBV7-9
CDR3aa: CASSHRDRGIEAFF
CDR3nt: TGCGCCAGCAGCCACCGGGACAGGGGTATTGAAGCTTTCTTT

abundance: -
j_gene: TRBJ2-4
d_gene: -
v_gene: TRBV28
CDR3aa: CASSFEGGGKNIQCF
CDR3nt: TGTGCCAGCAGTTTCGAGGGAGGGGGCAAAAACATTCAGTGCTTC

abundance: -
j_gene: TRBJ2-1
d_gene: -
v_gene: TRBV20-1
CDR3aa: CSAARAYNEQFF
CDR3nt: TGCAGTGCGGCCAGGGCCTACAATGAGCAGTTCTTC

abundance: few
j_gene: TRBJ2-5
d_gene: TRBD2
v_gene: TRBV7-2
CDR3aa: CASSLPWAAGGGETQYF
CDR3nt: TGTGCCAGCAGCTTACCCTGGGCAGCGGGGGGCGGGGAGACCCAGTACTTC

abundance: -
j_gene: TRBJ2-4
d_gene: TRBD2
v_gene: TRBV12-3/TRBV12-4
CDR3aa: CASSLASGESKTF
CDR3nt: TGTGCCAGCAGTTTAGCTAGCGGGGAATCCAAAACCTTC

abundance: few
j_gene: TRBJ1-2
d_gene: -
v_gene: TRBV7-2
CDR3aa: CASSPTGVAGYTF
CDR3nt: TGTGCCAGCAGTCCCACGGGGGTCGCAGGCTACACCTTC

abundance: few
j_gene: TRBJ2-1
d_gene: TRBD1
v_gene: TRBV3-1
CDR3aa: CASIPREGARSEQFF
CDR3nt: TGTGCCAGCATTCCCAGAGAGGGGGCGAGGAGTGAGCAGTTCTTC

abundance: many
j_gene: TRBJ2-3
d_gene: -
v_gene: TRBV20-1
CDR3aa: CSARVTDPSTDTQYF
CDR3nt: TGCAGTGCTAGAGTTACCGACCCAAGCACAGATACGCAGTATTTT

abundance: many
j_gene: TRBJ1-5
d_gene: TRBD1
v_gene: TRBV6-1
CDR3aa: CATVYRGPRPGPQHF
CDR3nt: TGTGCCACCGTATACAGGGGACCCAGGCCGGGGCCCCAGCATTTT

abundance: -
j_gene: TRBJ2-1
d_gene: TRBD2
v_gene: TRBV4-2
CDR3aa: CASSSVTGTGGGNEQFF
CDR3nt: TGTGCCAGCAGTTCCGTAACCGGGACGGGGGGGGGCAATGAGCAGTTCTTC

abundance: -
j_gene: TRBJ2-2
d_gene: TRBD2
v_gene: TRBV29-1
CDR3aa: CSGGLAGATGELFF
CDR3nt: TGCAGCGGTGGACTAGCGGGGGCCACCGGGGAGCTGTTTTTT

abundance: few
j_gene: TRBJ1-1
d_gene: TRBD1
v_gene: TRBV29-1
CDR3aa: CSGHRGPTTEAFF
CDR3nt: TGCAGCGGACACAGGGGGCCTACGACTGAAGCTTTCTTT

abundance: -
j_gene: TRBJ2-5
d_gene: TRBD2
v_gene: TRBV25-1
CDR3aa: CASSEYQASGGAGETQYF
CDR3nt: TGTGCCAGCAGTGAATATCAGGCTAGCGGGGGGGCTGGAGAGACCCAGTACTTC

abundance: -
j_gene: TRBJ2-1
d_gene: TRBD2
v_gene: TRBV10-3
CDR3aa: CATQTSGDRNEQFF
CDR3nt: TGTGCCACCCAGACTAGCGGTGATCGCAATGAGCAGTTCTTC

abundance: -
j_gene: TRBJ2-1
d_gene: TRBD2
v_gene: TRBV15
CDR3aa: CATSLRGASGGNEQFF
CDR3nt: TGTGCCACCAGCCTCCGAGGGGCTAGCGGGGGGAATGAGCAGTTCTTC

abundance: many
j_gene: TRBJ2-3
d_gene: -
v_gene: TRBV6-6
CDR3aa: CASSYPDSTDTQYF
CDR3nt: TGTGCCAGCAGTTACCCAGACAGTACAGATACGCAGTATTTT

abundance: -
j_gene: TRBJ1-2
d_gene: -
v_gene: TRBV13
CDR3aa: CASSLWGGYTF
CDR3nt: TGTGCCAGCAGCTTATGGGGTGGCTACACCTTC

abundance: -
j_gene: TRBJ1-3
d_gene: -
v_gene: TRBV6-1
CDR3aa: CASSQGALLLDSGNTIYF
CDR3nt: TGTGCCAGCAGCCAAGGGGCTCTCTTACTTGACTCTGGAAACACCATATATTTT

abundance: -
j_gene: TRBJ2-1
d_gene: TRBD2
v_gene: TRBV20-1
CDR3aa: CSARDAAGTKGQFF
CDR3nt: TGCAGTGCTAGAGATGCCGCGGGGACTAAGGGGCAGTTCTTC

abundance: -
j_gene: TRBJ1-2
d_gene: TRBD1
v_gene: TRBV6-6
CDR3aa: CASSYSGTGSRRGYTF
CDR3nt: TGTGCCAGCAGTTACTCCGGGACAGGGAGTCGTCGAGGCTACACCTTC